Presented here are 4 T cell receptor beta chains from one specimen sequenced in a study of identifying expanded T cells in peripheral blood. The protocol was immunoSEQ multiplex PCR, while the TCRdb copy is restricted to in-frame clones and leaves out a portion. The table shows tens of thousands of clones, with approximately 85% occurring only once. Material for sequencing was blood. All receptors derive from a person between 18 and 75 years old in good health.

The CDR3 sequence is CASSTRTGGYEQYF. The CDR3 DNA reads as TGTGCCAGCAGTACCCGGACAGGGGGGTACGAGCAGTACTTC. This chain links TRBV27 with TRBJ2-7; 10 bases map to TRBD1. Losses at the gene ends were 5 bases for V and 4 bases for J; bases not matched to a gene: 5. The V gene's germline CDR1 is MNHEY and CDR2 SMNVEV (reference sequence). The CDR3 extends over 14 amino acids.

The J gene is TRBJ2-1, the V gene TRBV7-8; D possibly uses TRBD1 or TRBD2 (5 bases each). The CDR3 loop spans 14 amino acids. V was trimmed by 1 base and J by 8 bases, leaving 12 bases between them. CDR1 SGHVS and CDR2 FQNEAQ come from the germline V gene. DNA for the CDR3: TGTGCCAGCAGCTTAGGGGGACCTGGGGATGAGCAGTTCTTC. This encodes CASSLGGPGDEQFF.

The V gene is TRBV7-2, the J gene TRBJ2-3; 9 positions match TRBD2. In germline, CDR1 is SGHTA, CDR2 FQGNSA. CDR3 length: 16 amino acids. The ends lost 5 bases at V and 4 bases at J; junction bases unmatched: 10. CDR3 nucleotide sequence: TGTGCCAGCAGCCCCGCGGGCGGGAGGGCCTCAGATACGCAGTATTTT. Translation: CASSPAGGRASDTQYF.

The table lists this clone with a few counts. This chain joins TRBV7-9 and TRBJ1-5; D remains unclear. V lost 1 base and J lost 0, with 4 bases in between. CDR3 size: 14 residues. Germline V gives CDR1 SEHNR, CDR2 FQNEAQ (reference sequence). CDR3 DNA sequence: TGTGCCAGCAGCTTAGGGTATAGCAATCAGCCCCAGCATTTT. Its translation is CASSLGYSNQPQHF.